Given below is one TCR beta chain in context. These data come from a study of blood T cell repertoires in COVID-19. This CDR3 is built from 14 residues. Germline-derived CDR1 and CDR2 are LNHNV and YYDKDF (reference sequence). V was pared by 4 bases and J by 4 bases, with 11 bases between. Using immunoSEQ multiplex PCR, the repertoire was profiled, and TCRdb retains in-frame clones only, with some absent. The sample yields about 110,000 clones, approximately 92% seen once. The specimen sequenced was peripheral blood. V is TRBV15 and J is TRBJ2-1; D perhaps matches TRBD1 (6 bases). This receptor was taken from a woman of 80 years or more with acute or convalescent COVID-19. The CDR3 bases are TGTGCCACCAGCACCGGGACAAGGTACAATGAGCAGTTCTTC. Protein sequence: CATSTGTRYNEQFF.